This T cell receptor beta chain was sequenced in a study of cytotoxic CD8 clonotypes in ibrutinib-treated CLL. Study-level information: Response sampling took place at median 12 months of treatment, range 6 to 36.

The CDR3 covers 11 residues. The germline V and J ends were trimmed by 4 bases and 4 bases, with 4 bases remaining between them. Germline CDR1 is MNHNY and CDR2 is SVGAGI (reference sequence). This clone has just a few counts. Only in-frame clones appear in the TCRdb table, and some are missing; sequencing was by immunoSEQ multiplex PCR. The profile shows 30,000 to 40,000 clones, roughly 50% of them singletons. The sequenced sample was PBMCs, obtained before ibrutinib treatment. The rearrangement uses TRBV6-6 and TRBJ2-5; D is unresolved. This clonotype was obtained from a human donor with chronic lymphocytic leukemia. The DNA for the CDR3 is TGTGCCAGCAGTTCTCGAGAGACCCAGTACTTC. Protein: CASSSRETQYF.